Listed below are T cell receptor beta chains from one sample, sequenced in a study of T cell responses to AZD1222 COVID-19 vaccine. Assay used: immunoSEQ multiplex PCR; TCRdb lists only in-frame clones, some missing. The data contain about 130,000 clones, about 89% of them singletons. Sequenced material: peripheral blood, taken on day 0 of AZD1222 vaccination. The source of these receptors is an adult in good health. Both conserved end residues are part of each CDR3. D genes are given only for firm matches. Some rows have no size entry. The others give once, few or many, or a class for an expanded clone.

size	V	D	J	DNA	CDR3
once	TRBV29-1	NA	TRBJ1-2	TGCAGCGTTGAGGTAGCAGGGGAGATCTCTAACTATGGCTACACCTTC	CSVEVAGEISNYGYTF
NA	TRBV7-9	NA	TRBJ2-5	TGTGCCAGCAGCTTCAGGAAAGAGACCCAGTACTTC	CASSFRKETQYF
NA	TRBV6-1	TRBD1	TRBJ1-5	TGTGCCAGCAGTGACCGTGGGACAGGGGCCTCCAATCAGCCCCAGCATTTT	CASSDRGTGASNQPQHF
NA	TRBV11-2	NA	TRBJ2-7	TGTGCCAGCAGAATCGAGAATTCCTACGAGCAGTACTTC	CASRIENSYEQYF
NA	TRBV6-2/TRBV6-3	NA	TRBJ1-2	TGTGCCAGCAGTTACGAGACAGGAGACACTAACTATGGCTACACCTTC	CASSYETGDTNYGYTF
NA	TRBV4-3	TRBD1	TRBJ2-1	TGCGCCAGCAGCCACTACCCCCCCACAGGGGGCCCCTACAATGAGCAGTTCTTC	CASSHYPPTGGPYNEQFF
NA	TRBV12-3/TRBV12-4	NA	TRBJ1-2	TGTGCCAGCACCCCCCCTACAACCTATGGCTACACCTTC	CASTPPTTYGYTF
NA	TRBV7-2	TRBD1	TRBJ1-6	TGTGCCAGCAGCTTATATCGGACAGGGGGAGCCTGGGTTAATTCACCCCTCCACTTT	CASSLYRTGGAWVNSPLHF
NA	TRBV30	NA	TRBJ1-6	TGTGCCTGGACCCAAGGGTATAATTCACCCCTCCACTTT	CAWTQGYNSPLHF
NA	TRBV27	NA	TRBJ1-1	TGTGCCAGCAGGTTGGGACTGACGAACACTGAAGCTTTCTTT	CASRLGLTNTEAFF
once	TRBV29-1	TRBD2	TRBJ2-7	TGCAGCGTTGAAGACACTAGCGGGGGACCCTACGAGCAGTACTTC	CSVEDTSGGPYEQYF
NA	TRBV28	NA	TRBJ1-5	TGTGCCAGCAGTTTAGGTAATCAGCCCCAGCATTTT	CASSLGNQPQHF
NA	TRBV6-1	NA	TRBJ1-2	TGTGCCAGCAGTGAAGTCGAGACAGAATATGGCTACACCTTC	CASSEVETEYGYTF
NA	TRBV7-9	NA	TRBJ1-1	TGTGCCAGCAGGGTTGGGGGAACTGAAGCTTTCTTT	CASRVGGTEAFF
NA	TRBV3-1/TRBV3-2	NA	TRBJ1-1	TGTGCCAGCAGCCGTAGGGGGGACACTGAAGCTTTCTTT	CASSRRGDTEAFF
NA	TRBV7-9	NA	TRBJ1-1	TGTGCCAGCAGCTTAGACCGGTTGAACACTGAAGCTTTCTTT	CASSLDRLNTEAFF
NA	TRBV2	NA	TRBJ1-2	TGTGCCAGCAGTATAGACAAGATTAACTATGGCTACACCTTC	CASSIDKINYGYTF
NA	TRBV20-1	NA	TRBJ1-1	TGCAGTGCCCTACAGGGACCTGAAGCTTTCTTT	CSALQGPEAFF
NA	TRBV19	NA	TRBJ2-1	TGTGCCAGTAGTAGGGGGTTTGGTGAGCAGTTCTTC	CASSRGFGEQFF
NA	TRBV5-6	TRBD1	TRBJ1-1	TGTGCCAGCAGCCCGGGACAGAAGAACACTGAAGCTTTCTTT	CASSPGQKNTEAFF
NA	TRBV30	NA	TRBJ1-1	TGTGCCTGGAGTGTAGGGACCTCCTATTCTGAAGCTTTCTTT	CAWSVGTSYSEAFF
once	TRBV9	NA	TRBJ2-1	TGTGCCAGCAGCGTAGACGGGGGACCCTACAATGAGCAGTTCTTC	CASSVDGGPYNEQFF
NA	TRBV2	NA	TRBJ1-2	TGTGCCAGCAGTGAGGGGTCTAACTATGGCTACACCTTC	CASSEGSNYGYTF
NA	TRBV5-6	NA	TRBJ2-7	TGTGCCAGCAGCTTGATAACAGGGTATCGTTCCTACGAGCAGTACTTC	CASSLITGYRSYEQYF
NA	TRBV3-1/TRBV3-2	NA	TRBJ2-7	TGTGCCAGCAGCCAACAATTAGTTAACGAGCAGTACTTC	CASSQQLVNEQYF
NA	TRBV4-2	NA	TRBJ1-3	TGTGCCAGCAGCCAAGACCCGGCCGTAAACACCATATATTTT	CASSQDPAVNTIYF
NA	TRBV7-2	TRBD2	TRBJ2-5	TGTGCCAGCAGCCCCAATATGCGGGGGAACCAAGAGACCCAGTACTTC	CASSPNMRGNQETQYF
NA	TRBV3-1/TRBV3-2	NA	TRBJ1-1	TGTGCCAGCAGCCAATCCTCATCGGGGGGATCGGAAGCTTTCTTT	CASSQSSSGGSEAFF
NA	TRBV19	TRBD1	TRBJ1-2	TGTGCCAGTAGTAAAGGACAGGGGAACTATGGCTACACCTTC	CASSKGQGNYGYTF
NA	TRBV10-2	NA	TRBJ1-2	TGCGCCAGCAGTGAGTCGGAGGGGCCGTCCTACACCTTC	CASSESEGPSYTF
NA	TRBV6-5	NA	TRBJ2-1	TGTGCCAGCAGTTACGGGGCGGAAAACAATGAGCAGTTCTTC	CASSYGAENNEQFF
NA	TRBV11-3	NA	TRBJ2-7	TGTGCCAGCAGCTCAAGGCCAGGCTCTCGCTCGGGCGAGCAGTACTTC	CASSSRPGSRSGEQYF
NA	TRBV3-1/TRBV3-2	NA	TRBJ2-5	TGTGCCAGCAGCCCCGGGACTCGGGAGACCCAGTACTTC	CASSPGTRETQYF
NA	TRBV27	NA	TRBJ1-2	TGTGCCAGCAGTTCCGACAGCCTATCTAACTATGGCTACACCTTC	CASSSDSLSNYGYTF
NA	TRBV5-6	NA	TRBJ2-1	TGTGCCAGCAGCTTTTGGGCCGAGCGGAGATACAATGAGCAGTTCTTC	CASSFWAERRYNEQFF
NA	TRBV29-1	NA	TRBJ2-2	TGCAGCGTCGAGTGGGGGAACACCGGGGAGCTGTTTTTT	CSVEWGNTGELFF
NA	TRBV6-6	NA	TRBJ2-7	TGTGCCAGCAAGTCTAGGACTGCTTTCTACGAGCAGTACTTC	CASKSRTAFYEQYF
NA	TRBV18	NA	TRBJ2-1	TGTGCCAGCTCACCAGGTGGGCCAGGGGAGCAGTTCTTC	CASSPGGPGEQFF
NA	TRBV2	NA	TRBJ1-3	TGTGCCAGCAGTGACGAAGTGGCAAACACCATATATTTT	CASSDEVANTIYF
NA	TRBV9	NA	TRBJ2-3	TGTGCCAGCAGCGGGGCTGCGGCCCAAGCGCAGTATTTT	CASSGAAAQAQYF
NA	TRBV12-3/TRBV12-4	TRBD1	TRBJ1-1	TGTGCCAGCAGAGACTCCGGGACAGGGAAAGCTTTCTTT	CASRDSGTGKAFF